This T cell receptor (beta chain) was obtained from a study of Ad26.COV2.S vaccination and SARS-CoV-2 variants. Looking at the study overall: The authors gave Ad26.COV2.S intramuscularly, either once or twice 56 days apart.

Points on this clone: Its antigen is undetermined.

Study observations and caveats: Measurements of TCR breadth and depth may have given underestimates of the total T cell responses.

The CDR3 covers 14 residues. In germline, CDR1 is MNHEY, CDR2 SMNVEV (reference sequence). V was pared by 5 bases and J by 0 bases, with 9 bases between. Treatment given: some 19 received Ad26.COV2.S at low or high dose, single or two shots; roughly five received placebo; per-sample allocation not given. The study sampled participants on day 63 after the first vaccine or placebo injection. The repertoire was sequenced with immunoSEQ multiplex PCR; TCRdb's copy has only in-frame clones and lacks some. Among under 600,000 clones listed, roughly nine tenths were seen once. This clonotype was sampled from a person aged 18-60 years who received the Ad26.COV2.S COVID-19 vaccine or a placebo. The J gene is TRBJ2-3, the V gene TRBV27, with a weak D call TRBD2 (5 bases). Here the sequenced sample was peripheral blood, taken in a trial of Ad26.COV2.S vaccine versus placebo. The CDR3 region is CASSGAASTDTQYF. The CDR3 region has the DNA TGTGCCAGCAGTGGAGCGGCGAGCACAGATACGCAGTATTTT.